The entry below describes one T cell receptor beta chain. Its antigen is as yet unknown. CDR1 is SGHRS and CDR2 is YFSETQ in the germline V gene. The V gene lost 4 bases and the J gene lost 10 bases, with 15 bases spanning the gap. The CDR3 consists of 13 residues. Once obtained from cultured CD4+ T cells, the DNA was sequenced using the Oncomine TCR Beta short-read assay. One entry per CDR3 protein results from TCRdb running MiXCR on the PCR reads. The table includes over 10,000 distinct CDR3 sequences, less than 80% detected once. Stated treatment: approximately nine-day PBMC culture with coronavirus spike peptide pools or control peptides (ViraFEST assay). TCR sequencing followed the expansion of antigen-specific T cells with peptide pools in ViraFEST. The data were taken from a study of vaccination and CD4 T cells after COVID-19.

This clonotype originated in a human donor who had recovered from COVID-19. This chain links TRBV5-1 with TRBJ2-1; no clear D. Sequenced sample: CD4+ T cells from blood, cultured in vitro. The CDR3 loop is CASSQPPVDEQFF. CDR3 sequence (DNA): TGCGCCAGCAGCCAACCGCCGGTTGACGAGCAGTTCTTC. Drawing the rest from reference TRBV5-1 and TRBJ2-1, the complete variable domain is KAGVTQTPRYLIKTRGQQVTLSCSPISGHRSVSWYQQTPGQGLQFLFEYFSETQRNKGNFPGRFSGRQFSNSRSEMNVSTLELGDSALYLCASSQPPVDEQFFGPGTRLTVL.